These 20 T cell receptor beta chains were sequenced from one sample in a study of identical twins. TCRdb re-analysed the 5' RACE reads in MiXCR, keeping a single row per CDR3 protein. There are 350,000 or so distinct CDR3 sequences in the sample; about 10% occur only once, and roughly 9% lies in the top ten. The sample consisted of naive T cells sorted from blood. These TCRs come from a woman aged 45-65 years in good health.

This clonotype was seen more than once but under ten times. The genes are TRBV24-1 and TRBJ1-4; a weak D match, TRBD1 (6 bases). This CDR3 comprises 18 residues. The V end was cut by 2 bases, the J end by 1 base, with 16 bases between. Germline values: CDR1 KGHDR, CDR2 SFDVKD. This CDR3 reads CATSDSRTEVGTNEKLFF. The CDR3 region has the DNA TGTGCCACCAGTGATTCCAGGACAGAGGTGGGAACTAATGAAAAACTGTTTTTT.

The chain links TRBV12-5 to TRBJ2-1; D may be TRBD2 (5 bases). This CDR3 has 16 residues. V lost 7 bases and J lost 7, with 23 bases in between. CDR1 is LGHNT, CDR2 FRNRAP, per germline. CDR3 in amino acids: CASVSPLSGPSNEQFF. The CDR3 bases are TGTGCTAGTGTTTCCCCGCTGAGCGGACCCTCGAATGAGCAGTTCTTC.

The table lists this clonotype with a few counts. This chain connects TRBV2 to TRBJ2-5; TRBD2 agrees at 10 bases. The CDR3 contains 16 residues. V lost 7 bases, J lost 2 bases, and 10 bases stayed unmatched. Germline CDR1 SNHLY, CDR2 FYNNEI. As DNA, the CDR3 is TGTGCCAGCAACGACCCCCGAGCGGGAGGGCAAGAGACCCAGTACTTC. Its protein product is CASNDPRAGGQETQYF.

This clonotype was observed many times. This sequence joins TRBV27 and TRBJ1-2, with D uncertain. Trimming shortened V by 6 bases and J by 2 bases, and 10 bases separated the two germline ends. The CDR3 covers 13 residues. CDR1 is MNHEY and CDR2 is SMNVEV in the germline V gene (reference sequence). The CDR3 protein is CASRRAGNYGYTF. The DNA of the CDR3 is TGTGCCAGCAGACGAGCGGGGAACTATGGCTACACCTTC.

This clonotype was picked up a small number of times. CDR3 nucleotides: TGTGCCAGCAGCCACACCGAGGGCTCTGGGGCCAACGTCCTGACTTTC. It is translated as CASSHTEGSGANVLTF. The chain employs TRBV9 and TRBJ2-6; D may be TRBD2 (5 bases). CDR1 is SGDLS and CDR2 is YYNGEE in the germline V gene. The CDR3 covers 16 residues. V was shortened by 4 bases and J by 0 bases, with 11 bases between the two germline ends.

This clonotype was detected only a few times. The chain employs TRBV7-2 and TRBJ2-4; TRBD2 aligns across 9 bases. The length of the CDR3 is 17 residues. CDR1 and CDR2 (germline): SGHTA, FQGNSA. The ends lost 0 bases at V and 1 base at J; junction bases unmatched: 4. The CDR3 DNA sequence: TGTGCCAGCAGCTTAGCCGGGACTAGCAAGGCCAAAAACATTCAGTACTTC. This encodes CASSLAGTSKAKNIQYF. The full variable domain, rest sourced from reference TRBV7-2 and TRBJ2-4, is GAGVSQSPSNKVTEKGKDVELRCDPISGHTALYWYRQSLGQGLEFLIYFQGNSAPDKSGLPSDRFSAERTGGSVSTLTIQRTQQEDSAVYLCASSLAGTSKAKNIQYFGAGTRLSVL.

V and J are TRBV29-1 and TRBJ2-1; D is perhaps TRBD2 (6 bases). The CDR3 is made up of 12 amino acids. V dropped 8 bases and J dropped 4 bases, with 12 bases sitting between them. Germline CDR1 SQVTM, CDR2 ANQGSEA. For the CDR3, the DNA is TGCAGCCAACTTGGGGGGTACAATGAGCAGTTCTTC. The encoded protein is CSQLGGYNEQFF.

This clonotype was picked up a small number of times. The V gene is TRBV7-6, the J gene TRBJ2-3; tentative D call: TRBD2 (6 bases). The CDR3 is 15 amino acids. The V end was cut by 5 bases, the J end by 4 bases, with 16 bases between. Germline values: CDR1 SGHVS, CDR2 FNYEAQ. The CDR3 DNA reads TGTGCCAGCAGCACCGACGGGGCGGGACCAGATACGCAGTATTTT. It yields the protein CASSTDGAGPDTQYF.

This clonotype appeared many times. The chain employs TRBV7-2 and TRBJ2-7; D call uncertain. The CDR3 runs 17 residues. Germline V gene data show CDR1 as SGHTA and CDR2 as FQGNSA. Trimming took off 5 bases at V and 7 bases at J, with 27 bases between the two ends. Written as DNA, the CDR3 is TGTGCCAGCAGCCTTTCGGGCGGACCTCGCCTCTCCAAAGAGCAGTACTTC. This codes for CASSLSGGPRLSKEQYF.

This chain joins TRBV5-1 and TRBJ2-7; a possible D gene is TRBD2 (5 bases). The length of the CDR3 is 14 residues. Germline V gives CDR1 SGHRS, CDR2 YFSETQ. Trimming removed 4 bases at V and 0 bases at J, with 11 bases between. This CDR3 is CASSRTGSSYEQYV. The CDR3 DNA sequence: TGCGCCAGCAGCCGGACTGGGAGCTCCTACGAGCAGTACGTC.

This clonotype showed up just a few times. The V and J genes are TRBV5-1 and TRBJ2-1; TRBD1 matches 8 bases. This CDR3 is built from 15 residues. J was trimmed by 6 bases and V by 4 bases; bases with no gene match: 9. CDR1 and CDR2 (germline): SGHRS, YFSETQ. CDR3 nucleotide sequence: TGCGCCAGCAGCCTGTATCGGGACAGGCCCAATGAGCAGTTCTTC. It specifies CASSLYRDRPNEQFF.

The gene calls are TRBV2 and TRBJ2-7; D possibly corresponds to TRBD2 (5 bases). In germline, CDR1 is SNHLY, CDR2 FYNNEI. V lost 7 bases, J lost 2 bases, and 15 bases lay in between. The CDR3 consists of 14 residues. The CDR3 DNA reads TGTGCCAGCATCCTGTCTTTGGGAGCCTACGAGCAGTACTTC. Translation: CASILSLGAYEQYF.

In its sample, this clonotype was seen many times. The J gene is TRBJ2-5, the V gene TRBV20-1; D uncertain. Per the germline V gene, CDR1 is DFQATT and CDR2 is SNEGSKA (reference sequence). Between the trimmed V and J ends, which lost 6 bases and 4 bases, there was a span of 12 bases. The CDR3 has 12 residues. The CDR3 loop is CSARTVGETQYF. CDR3 bases: TGCAGTGCCCGGACGGTAGGAGAGACCCAGTACTTC.

V is TRBV3-1 and J is TRBJ2-7; D is unresolved. The CDR3 sequence is 13 residues long. CDR1 is LGHDT and CDR2 is YNNKEL in the germline V gene (reference sequence). The V gene lost 1 base and the J gene lost 3 bases, with 7 bases spanning the gap. This CDR3 reads CASSQVPNYEQYV. Written as DNA, the CDR3 is TGTGCCAGCAGCCAAGTCCCTAACTACGAGCAGTACGTC.

This chain links TRBV24-1 with TRBJ2-7; D is unresolved. With 3 bases removed from V and 8 bases from J, the gap between germline ends came to 13 bases. Germline V gene lookup returns CDR1 KGHDR and CDR2 SFDVKD. The CDR3 extends over 13 amino acids. The CDR3 reads CATSDLENTKQYF. The CDR3 coding sequence is TGTGCCACCAGTGATCTTGAGAATACGAAGCAGTACTTC.

The CDR3 protein is CASSEDAIKEQYF. The DNA of the CDR3 is TGTGCCAGCAGTGAGGATGCAATCAAAGAGCAGTACTTC. This chain links TRBV12-3 or TRBV12-4 with TRBJ2-7; D ambiguous. Trimming shortened V by 5 bases and J by 7 bases, and 15 bases separated the two germline ends. This CDR3 is built from 13 residues.

This clonotype was observed at least ten times. The chain has TRBV24-1 and TRBJ2-5, with no clear D. The germline V gene has CDR1 KGHDR and CDR2 SFDVKD. The V end lost 1 base, the J end lost 3 bases, and 8 bases lay between the germline ends. The CDR3 consists of 14 residues. The chain's CDR3 is CATSDFPTEETQYF. As DNA, the CDR3 is TGTGCCACCAGTGATTTTCCCACGGAAGAGACCCAGTACTTC.

This clonotype was detected only a few times. The rearrangement uses TRBV7-2 and TRBJ2-3; D uncertain. Germline CDR1 reads SGHTA; CDR2 reads FQGNSA. Trimming left V 5 bases short and J 5 bases short, with 8 bases between. There are 12 residues in the CDR3. This CDR3 is CASSAGVDTQYF. For the CDR3, the DNA is TGTGCCAGCAGCGCAGGCGTAGATACGCAGTATTTT.

This clonotype was found a few times. CDR3 sequence: CASSWTGLNEQYV. In nucleotides, the CDR3 is TGTGCCAGCAGTTGGACAGGGCTAAACGAGCAGTACGTC. The chain recombines TRBV6-1 with TRBJ2-7, with 8 nucleotides matching TRBD1. The germline CDR1 and CDR2 sequences are MNHNS and SASEGT. The CDR3 consists of 13 residues. V was clipped by 5 bases and J by 5 bases; unmatched bases: 5.

The chain carries TRBV5-5 and TRBJ1-2; D is perhaps TRBD1 (6 bases). Germline V CDR1 and CDR2: SGHKS, YYEKEE (reference sequence). V was shortened by 1 base and J by 2 bases, with 12 bases between the two germline ends. This CDR3 has 15 residues. Here the CDR3 reads CASSLTGSLNYGYTF. CDR3 nucleotides: TGTGCCAGCAGCTTGACAGGGAGCCTGAACTATGGCTACACCTTC.